This is a list of T cell receptor beta chains from one sample in a study of blood T cell repertoires in COVID-19. Sequenced by immunoSEQ multiplex PCR; TCRdb stores in-frame clones only, minus some. Here the sample spans fewer than 180,000 clones, approximately 84% being singletons. Sample: peripheral blood. These receptors all stem from a man aged 70 or older with acute or convalescent COVID-19. Both conserved end residues are part of each CDR3. The D gene is left open where the match is weak. Clone size is shown for a subset of rows, as once, few, many or a class of expanded clone.

-	TRBJ1-2	TRBV3-1/TRBV3-2	-	13	CASSQEAVYGYTF	TGTGCCAGCAGCCAAGAAGCGGTCTATGGCTACACCTTC
TRBD1	TRBJ2-2	TRBV7-9	-	15	CASSYLQGAVGELFF	TGTGCCAGCAGCTACCTTCAGGGGGCGGTCGGGGAGCTGTTTTTT
-	TRBJ1-4	TRBV5-1	-	16	CASSLGWEATNEKLFF	TGCGCCAGCAGCTTGGGTTGGGAGGCAACTAATGAAAAACTGTTTTTT
TRBD2	TRBJ2-7	TRBV7-8	few	15	CASSTPGREVYEQYF	TGTGCCAGCAGCACCCCGGGACGGGAGGTCTACGAGCAGTACTTC
-	TRBJ1-3	TRBV3-1/TRBV3-2	-	16	CASSQDRRRGGNTIYF	TGTGCCAGCAGCCAAGATCGGCGCAGGGGAGGAAACACCATATATTTT
-	TRBJ2-7	TRBV6-1	-	13	CASSEPGVYEQYF	TGTGCCAGCAGTGAGCCCGGGGTCTACGAGCAGTACTTC
-	TRBJ1-5	TRBV27	-	13	CASSLNPRQPQHF	TGTGCCAGCAGTCTTAACCCTCGGCAGCCCCAGCATTTT
TRBD2	TRBJ2-1	TRBV3-1/TRBV3-2	-	14	CASSRGGSGNEQFF	TGTGCCAGCAGCCGGGGGGGGAGTGGGAATGAGCAGTTCTTC
-	TRBJ1-2	TRBV29-1	-	12	CSVGYRNYGYTF	TGCAGCGTTGGGTACCGGAACTATGGCTACACCTTC
-	TRBJ2-7	TRBV12-3/TRBV12-4	-	13	CASSPAGRHEQYF	TGTGCCAGCAGTCCGGCCGGGAGACACGAGCAGTACTTC
TRBD2	TRBJ2-1	TRBV6-6	-	15	CASTLTSGASNEQFF	TGTGCCAGCACCTTGACTAGCGGGGCTAGCAATGAGCAGTTCTTC
-	TRBJ2-7	TRBV6-5	-	12	CASSRDFYEQYF	TGTGCCAGCAGCAGGGACTTCTACGAGCAGTACTTC
-	TRBJ1-2	TRBV27	-	15	CASSSGTLSNYGYTF	TGTGCCAGCAGTTCTGGGACACTCAGTAACTATGGCTACACCTTC
-	TRBJ2-7	TRBV27	-	14	CASSLLGRTYEQYF	TGTGCCAGCAGTTTATTAGGCAGGACCTACGAGCAGTACTTC
-	TRBJ1-2	TRBV19	once	14	CASSFRGGDYGYTF	TGTGCCAGTAGTTTCCGCGGAGGGGACTATGGCTACACCTTC
-	TRBJ1-6	TRBV7-9	-	18	CASSLEAGRSSYNSPLHF	TGTGCCAGCAGCTTAGAGGCGGGCAGGAGCTCCTATAATTCACCCCTCCACTTT
-	TRBJ2-5	TRBV6-6	-	13	CASSYMGGETQYF	TGTGCCAGCAGTTACATGGGGGGAGAGACCCAGTACTTC
-	TRBJ2-2	TRBV5-1	-	16	CASSLSWTVNTGELFF	TGCGCCAGCAGCTTGTCTTGGACAGTGAACACCGGGGAGCTGTTTTTT
TRBD1	TRBJ2-3	TRBV28	-	16	CASSFVGQGIGDTQYF	TGTGCCAGCAGTTTCGTCGGACAGGGGATCGGGGATACGCAGTATTTT
-	TRBJ2-7	TRBV2	-	11	CASKLGDLQYF	TGTGCCAGCAAGCTTGGGGACTTACAGTACTTC
-	TRBJ2-7	TRBV6-6	-	15	CASIAGGTGVREQYF	TGTGCCAGCATTGCGGGAGGGACAGGGGTACGCGAGCAGTACTTC
TRBD2	TRBJ2-3	TRBV11-2	few	16	CASSWGTTRAGGTQYF	TGTGCCAGCAGCTGGGGGACTACCAGGGCTGGAGGGACGCAGTATTTT
-	TRBJ1-2	TRBV9	few	14	CASSVGSSNYGYTF	TGTGCCAGCAGCGTAGGAAGCTCTAACTATGGCTACACCTTC
-	TRBJ1-6	TRBV27	few	14	CASFPGGGGSPLHF	TGTGCCAGCTTCCCGGGCGGGGGTGGATCACCCCTCCACTTT
-	TRBJ2-6	TRBV5-8	-	15	CASRHRDSGANVLTF	TGTGCCAGCAGACACAGGGATTCTGGGGCCAACGTCCTGACTTTC
-	TRBJ2-2	TRBV7-2	few	15	CASSLAGGYTGELFF	TGTGCCAGCAGCTTAGCGGGGGGTTACACCGGGGAGCTGTTTTTT
-	TRBJ1-2	TRBV12-2	few	16	CASRLSTGGLNYGYTF	TGTGCAAGTCGCTTATCGACAGGGGGCCTGAACTATGGCTACACCTTC
-	TRBJ2-1	TRBV2	-	15	CASSNMRSSYNEQFF	TGTGCCAGCAGTAATATGAGAAGCTCCTACAATGAGCAGTTCTTC
-	TRBJ2-5	TRBV11-2	-	16	CASSLDSLGGQETQYF	TGTGCCAGCAGCTTAGACTCCCTGGGGGGCCAAGAGACCCAGTACTTC
TRBD1	TRBJ1-6	TRBV18	few	15	CASSPLEGASSPLHF	TGTGCCAGCTCACCACTGGAGGGGGCATCTTCACCCCTCCACTTT
TRBD1	TRBJ2-7	TRBV7-8	-	16	CASSLVGTGAPYEQYF	TGTGCCAGCAGCTTAGTTGGGACAGGGGCCCCCTACGAGCAGTACTTC
-	TRBJ1-5	TRBV6-1	once	16	CASSAGGLWSNQPQHF	TGTGCCAGCAGTGCGGGGGGCCTTTGGAGCAATCAGCCCCAGCATTTT
TRBD2	TRBJ2-5	TRBV9	once	17	CASSVGASGRGEETQYF	TGTGCCAGCAGCGTAGGGGCTAGCGGGAGGGGGGAAGAGACCCAGTACTTC
TRBD1	TRBJ2-5	TRBV6-5	-	13	CASRTGQDETQYF	TGTGCCAGCAGGACCGGACAGGACGAGACCCAGTACTTC
-	TRBJ2-7	TRBV5-5	-	15	CASSLQGLVSYEQYF	TGTGCCAGCAGCTTGCAGGGGTTGGTATCCTACGAGCAGTACTTC
TRBD1	TRBJ1-2	TRBV28	-	14	CASSGGTAGFGYTF	TGTGCCAGCTCTGGCGGGACAGCAGGTTTTGGCTACACCTTC
-	TRBJ1-2	TRBV5-5	-	14	CASSWGTPNYGYTF	TGTGCCAGCAGCTGGGGGACACCCAACTATGGCTACACCTTC
TRBD1	TRBJ2-1	TRBV6-6	-	14	CASEGRDRVNEQFF	TGTGCCAGCGAGGGTAGGGACAGGGTCAATGAGCAGTTCTTC
TRBD1	TRBJ2-7	TRBV2	once	14	CASSPNRGAGEQYF	TGTGCCAGCAGTCCTAACAGGGGGGCCGGCGAGCAGTACTTC
TRBD1	TRBJ1-4	TRBV28	-	19	CASSQFPGQGKTTNEKLFF	TGTGCCAGCAGTCAATTTCCGGGACAGGGAAAGACAACTAATGAAAAACTGTTTTTT
-	TRBJ1-1	TRBV6-5	-	14	CASSRSFGNTEAFF	TGTGCCAGCAGCCGTTCGTTCGGGAACACTGAAGCTTTCTTT
-	TRBJ2-3	TRBV6-2/TRBV6-3	-	16	CASSPLQGKGTDTQYF	TGTGCCAGCAGCCCTCTCCAGGGGAAAGGGACAGATACGCAGTATTTT
-	TRBJ1-2	TRBV19	few	13	CASSMGGLEAYTF	TGTGCCAGTAGTATGGGAGGCCTAGAGGCCTACACCTTC